One and the same sample provided the 9 T cell receptor beta chains below, sequenced in a study of cytomegalovirus exposure and HLA in healthy donors. The PCR contained 60 Vbeta and 13 Jbeta primers. Assay used: immunoSEQ multiplex PCR; TCRdb lists only in-frame clones, some missing. In all, the sample yields 130,000 or so clones. Sequenced sample: PBMCs. The source of these receptors is a woman in her 40s in good health and CMV-seronegative.

V usage is TRBV9 and J usage is TRBJ1-3, with D hard to call. V was trimmed by 4 bases and J by 1 base, leaving 12 bases between them. Per the germline V gene, CDR1 is SGDLS and CDR2 is YYNGEE. CDR3 length: 15 amino acids. The CDR3 coding sequence is TGTGCCAGCAGCCCCGGGAGGGAATCTGGAAACACCATATATTTT. This translates into CASSPGRESGNTIYF.

This chain's CDR3 is CASSMTGGETEAFF. In nucleotides, the CDR3 is TGCGCCAGCAGCATGACAGGGGGGGAGACTGAAGCTTTCTTT. V gene TRBV5-1 combines with J gene TRBJ1-1, with 9 bases aligning to TRBD1. V lost 4 bases and J lost 5; bases outside the gene matches: 6. In germline, CDR1 is SGHRS, CDR2 YFSETQ. This CDR3 is built from 14 residues.

The rearrangement links TRBV7-2 to TRBJ1-1; D gene ambiguous. The CDR3 totals 12 residues. With 8 bases removed from V and 4 bases from J, the gap between germline ends came to 11 bases. From germline, CDR1 is SGHTA and CDR2 FQGNSA. CDR3 DNA: TGTGCCAGCGCAGATTTTATCACTGAAGCTTTCTTT. Residues: CASADFITEAFF.

V gene TRBV18 combines with J gene TRBJ2-5; D is undetermined. V was pared by 6 bases and J by 0 bases, with 8 bases between. This CDR3 contains 13 residues. Germline-derived CDR1 and CDR2 are KGHSH and LQKENI. CDR3 loop: CASSPQDQETQYF. The CDR3 nucleotides are TGTGCCAGCTCGCCCCAGGACCAAGAGACCCAGTACTTC.

The CDR3 protein is CASSRDTHNEQFF. The CDR3 bases are TGTGCCAGCAGTCGGGACACCCACAATGAGCAGTTCTTC. The chain couples TRBV6-4 to TRBJ2-1; possible D gene TRBD1, 6 bases. V was trimmed by 5 bases and J by 5 bases, leaving 10 bases between them. Germline values: CDR1 MRHNA, CDR2 SNTAGT. This CDR3 comprises 13 residues.

This sequence joins TRBV5-1 and TRBJ2-1, with a weak D call TRBD2 (7 bases). This CDR3 is built from 16 residues. V was clipped by 1 base and J by 4 bases, with 15 bases between them. Per germline, CDR1 SGHRS and CDR2 YFSETQ. The CDR3 sequence: CASSLWPGEGYNEQFF. The CDR3 nucleotides are TGCGCCAGCAGCTTGTGGCCAGGGGAGGGATACAATGAGCAGTTCTTC.

The chain employs TRBV4-2 and TRBJ1-1, with D perhaps matching TRBD1 (5 bases). This CDR3 contains 15 residues. V was trimmed by 4 bases and J by 1 base, leaving 13 bases between them. The germline V gene encodes CDR1 LGHNA and CDR2 YNFKEQ. The CDR3 DNA reads TGTGCCAGCAGCCTGGTAGCGGGGGGGAACACTGAAGCTTTCTTT. Amino acid sequence: CASSLVAGGNTEAFF.

V gene TRBV10-3 combines with J gene TRBJ1-2; tentatively, D is TRBD1 (5 bases). This CDR3 region has 13 residues. The germline CDR1 and CDR2 sequences are ENHRY and SYGVKD. V was cut by 9 bases and J by 6 bases, with 17 bases left in between. This CDR3 reads CAMGTGMNHGYTF. As DNA, the CDR3 is TGTGCCATGGGCACAGGCATGAATCATGGCTACACCTTC.

V usage is TRBV6-6 and J usage is TRBJ2-1; 7 bases line up with TRBD1. The CDR3 runs 13 residues. Germline CDR1 MNHNY, CDR2 SVGAGI (reference sequence). The V segment lost 6 bases and the J segment 10 bases; nucleotides outside the gene matches: 9. CDR3 sequence reads: CASRFTGVGEQFF. CDR3 in DNA: TGTGCCAGCAGGTTTACAGGGGTGGGGGAGCAGTTCTTC.